The 15 T cell receptor beta chains below all came from one sample that was sequenced in a study of T cells in Graves' hyperthyroidism and ophthalmopathy. The TCR beta CDR3 regions underwent amplification using RNA transcripts as the source. The HTBI primer set was used in a first-round RT-PCR of the TCR CDR3. In TCRdb, the multiplex PCR reads were re-called with MiXCR into one record per CDR3 protein. The sample records approximately 870,000 distinct CDR3 sequences, around 39% being singletons. The sequencing input was blood. These receptor sequences come from a man aged 18-30 years with Graves' hyperthyroidism.

The gene calls are TRBV2 and TRBJ2-7, with 12 nucleotides matching TRBD2. This CDR3 comprises 17 residues. The V gene's germline CDR1 is SNHLY and CDR2 FYNNEI. With V trimmed by 6 bases and J by 2 bases, 11 bases remained unmatched. CDR3 coding DNA: TGTGCCAGCAGGTTGACTAGCGGGGGAGCAACTACCTACGAGCAGTACTTC. It encodes CASRLTSGGATTYEQYF.

In the case of this clonotype: Relative to the germline gene, one junction end is altered; a read error may explain this. The genes are TRBV5-6 and TRBJ2-6, with TRBD1 matching 10 bases. CDR1 and CDR2 (germline): SGHDT, YYEEEE. This CDR3 spans 17 amino acids. In nucleotides, the CDR3 is TGTGCCGGCAGTCTGACAGGGGGCGCTTCCGGGGCCAACGTCCTGACTTTC. It yields the protein CAGSLTGGASGANVLTF.

V gene TRBV2 combines with J gene TRBJ1-2, with 11 positions matching TRBD1. The CDR3 sequence is 15 residues long. Germline lookup yields CDR1 SNHLY and CDR2 FYNNEI. Losses at the gene ends were 0 bases for V and 8 bases for J; bases not matched to a gene: 5. The CDR3: CASSEAGQGAGGYTF. The CDR3 DNA is TGTGCCAGCAGTGAAGCAGGACAGGGGGCTGGGGGCTACACCTTC. Filled out from reference TRBV2 and TRBJ1-2, the complete variable domain reads EPEVTQTPSHQVTQMGQEVILRCVPISNHLYFYWYRQILGQKVEFLVSFYNNEISEKSEIFDDQFSVERPDGSNFTLKIRSTKLEDSAMYFCASSEAGQGAGGYTFGSGTRLTVV.

At least ten counts were recorded for this clonotype. The chain joins TRBV12-3 or TRBV12-4 to TRBJ1-4, with a weak D call TRBD1 (6 bases). The CDR3 covers 14 residues. Trimming took 4 bases from V and 7 from J, leaving 13 bases between them. The CDR3, as DNA: TGTGCCAGCAGTTCCCACCAGGGGAGTGAAAAACTGTTTTTT. Amino acids: CASSSHQGSEKLFF.

This clonotype was seen just once. The chain joins TRBV2 to TRBJ1-6; D not resolved. V was clipped by 11 bases and J by 9 bases, with 14 bases between them. Germline V gene data show CDR1 as SNHLY and CDR2 as FYNNEI. The CDR3 contains 12 residues. This CDR3 is CAPGGVSSPLHF. Written as DNA, the CDR3 is TGTGCCCCGGGTGGGGTCAGTTCACCCCTCCACTTT.

The V gene is TRBV19, the J gene TRBJ1-6; 12 bases match TRBD1. The CDR3 consists of 17 residues. The V gene's germline CDR1 is LNHDA and CDR2 SQIVND (reference sequence). J gave up 7 bases and V 5 bases, and 9 bases lay outside the gene matches. DNA for the CDR3: TGTGCCAGTAGTGCACTCGGGACAGGGGGCGAAAATTCACCCCTCCACTTT. It specifies CASSALGTGGENSPLHF.

Remarks on this clonotype: A read error may account for a junction end that differs from germline. The chain couples TRBV5-8 to TRBJ1-5; D is uncertain. This CDR3 region has 11 residues. Germline V gives CDR1 SGHTS, CDR2 YDEGEE. The CDR3 DNA follows: TGTGCCAGCACCCAGTCACCTACATGGTATTTT. Its translation is CASTQSPTWYF. The full variable domain, in which reference TRBV5-8 and TRBJ1-5 provide the parts outside the CDR3, is EAGVTQSPTHLIKTRGQQATLRCSPISGHTSVYWYQQALGLGLQFLLWYDEGEERNRGNFPPRFSGRQFPNYSSELNVNALELEDSALYLCASTQSPTWYFGDGTRLSIL.

The chain combines TRBV7-3 with TRBJ2-7, with 7 positions matching TRBD2. The V gene end was trimmed by 3 bases and the J gene end by 3 bases; junction bases not matched to a gene: 5. Per germline, CDR1 SGHTA and CDR2 FQGTGA. CDR3 length: 14 amino acids. DNA of the CDR3: TGTGCCAGCAGCTTCCGGGCGGGGGACTACGAGCAGTACTTC. Its translation is CASSFRAGDYEQYF.

The genes are TRBV9 and TRBJ2-7, with D tentatively TRBD2 (5 bases). Germline V gene sequence: CDR1 SGDLS, CDR2 YYNGEE. V lost 3 bases and J 0 bases, leaving 10 bases between the germline ends. The CDR3 length is 14 residues. This chain's CDR3 is CASSAGSNSYEQYF. DNA for the CDR3: TGTGCCAGCAGCGCGGGGTCCAACTCCTACGAGCAGTACTTC.

The chain carries TRBV4-2 and TRBJ1-1; D possibly corresponds to TRBD1 (5 bases). CDR1 and CDR2 from the germline V gene are LGHNA and YNFKEQ. The V end lost 5 bases, the J end lost 11 bases, and 15 bases lay between the germline ends. CDR3 length: 12 residues. The CDR3 sequence: CASSDPGFDAFF. The CDR3 DNA sequence: TGTGCCAGCAGCGATCCAGGGTTTGACGCTTTCTTT.

This chain uses TRBV19 with TRBJ2-5; the match to TRBD2 covers 11 bases. Per the germline V gene, CDR1 is LNHDA and CDR2 is SQIVND (reference sequence). CDR3 size: 19 residues. J gave up 5 bases and V 5 bases, and 19 bases lay outside the gene matches. CDR3 loop: CASSSFPTTSGRRHETQYF. In nucleotides, the CDR3 is TGTGCCAGTAGTTCCTTCCCAACTACTAGCGGGAGACGGCACGAGACCCAGTACTTC.

The chain carries TRBV7-2 and TRBJ2-2, with a tentative D call TRBD1 (6 bases). The V gene lost 3 bases and the J gene lost 4 bases, with 9 bases spanning the gap. There are 14 residues in the CDR3. The V gene's germline CDR1 is SGHTA and CDR2 FQGNSA. CDR3 sequence: CASSFRGVTGELFF. DNA for the CDR3: TGTGCCAGCAGCTTCAGGGGAGTCACCGGGGAGCTGTTTTTT. Using reference TRBV7-2 and TRBJ2-2 for the parts outside the CDR3, the full variable domain is GAGVSQSPSNKVTEKGKDVELRCDPISGHTALYWYRQSLGQGLEFLIYFQGNSAPDKSGLPSDRFSAERTGGSVSTLTIQRTQQEDSAVYLCASSFRGVTGELFFGEGSRLTVL.

This clonotype showed up just a few times. The chain's CDR3 is CASSNTGAGELFF. The CDR3 DNA reads as TGTGCCAGTAGTAATACAGGGGCCGGGGAGCTGTTTTTT. This rearrangement joins TRBV19 to TRBJ2-2; 7 nucleotides match TRBD1. The germline CDR1 and CDR2 sequences are LNHDA and SQIVND (reference sequence). The junction had 2 bases not matched to a gene; V was cut back by 4 bases and J by 6 bases. This CDR3 comprises 13 residues. Using reference TRBV19 and TRBJ2-2 for the parts outside the CDR3, the full variable domain is DGGITQSPKYLFRKEGQNVTLSCEQNLNHDAMYWYRQDPGQGLRLIYYSQIVNDFQKGDIAEGYSVSREKKESFPLTVTSAQKNPTAFYLCASSNTGAGELFFGEGSRLTVL.

In DNA form, the CDR3 reads TGTGCCAGCAGCTTATCCAGAGATCGGCCCCAGCATTTT. This gives the protein CASSLSRDRPQHF. V gene TRBV7-8 combines with J gene TRBJ1-5; D unclear. Between the trimmed V and J ends, which lost 2 bases and 9 bases, there was a span of 11 bases. The CDR3 sequence is 13 residues long. In germline, CDR1 is SGHVS, CDR2 FQNEAQ.

A word on this clonotype: At one boundary the junction diverges from the germline segment, which might be a read error. The CDR3 DNA is TGTGCCAGCAGCTTGGAGGCAGCTATACTCTATGGCTACACCTTC. Translated, it gives CASSLEAAILYGYTF. The chain is built from TRBV5-1 and TRBJ1-2; D gene ambiguous. There are 15 residues in the CDR3. CDR1 and CDR2 (germline): SGHRS, YFSETQ. The whole variable domain, filled in from reference TRBV5-1 and TRBJ1-2, reads KAGVTQTPRYLIKTRGQQVTLSCSPISGHRSVSWYQQTPGQGLQFLFEYFSETQRNKGNFPGRFSGRQFSNSRSEMNVSTLELGDSALYLCASSLEAAILYGYTFGSGTRLTVV.